These 21 T cell receptor beta chains originate from one sample sequenced in a study of T cell changes during pregnancy in multiple sclerosis. Sequenced by immunoSEQ multiplex PCR; TCRdb stores in-frame clones only, minus some. Among some 60,000 clones, roughly 93% were seen once, and the ten largest hold roughly 0.35%. The sample was CD4+ T cells from peripheral blood mononuclear cells, taken before pregnancy. The receptors were sampled from a female donor with multiple sclerosis, enrolled in a pregnancy study.

The V call is TRBV9, the J call TRBJ1-3; D remains unclear. V lost 1 base to trimming and J lost 0 bases, with 14 bases between them. Germline CDR1 reads SGDLS; CDR2 reads YYNGEE. The CDR3 is made up of 17 amino acids. DNA of the CDR3: TGTGCCAGCAGCGTATCGCCGGGAACAAACTCTGGAAACACCATATATTTT. It translates to CASSVSPGTNSGNTIYF.

V is TRBV7-6 and J is TRBJ1-1, with 8 bases identical to TRBD1. After removal of 4 bases from V and 8 bases from J, the junction contained 6 bases not matched to a gene. The CDR3 covers 13 residues. CDR1 SGHVS and CDR2 FNYEAQ come from the germline V gene. The chain's CDR3 is CASSWNTGGEAFF. The CDR3 coding sequence is TGTGCCAGCAGCTGGAACACAGGGGGAGAAGCTTTCTTT. Filled out from reference TRBV7-6 and TRBJ1-1, the complete variable domain reads GAGVSQSPRYKVTKRGQDVALRCDPISGHVSLYWYRQALGQGPEFLTYFNYEAQQDKSGLPNDRFSAERPEGSISTLTIQRTEQRDSAMYRCASSWNTGGEAFFGQGTRLTVV.

In this sample, this clone turned up once. The chain links TRBV28 to TRBJ1-3; D gene unclear. The CDR3 length is 10 residues. The germline V gene encodes CDR1 MDHEN and CDR2 SYDVKM. Trimming stripped 8 bases from V and 6 bases from J, with 5 bases between. CDR3 residues: CASHKNTIYF. The DNA of the CDR3 is TGTGCCAGCCACAAAAACACCATATATTTT.

This clone was seen only once. The chain has TRBV5-1 and TRBJ2-5, with 7 bases matching TRBD2. V lost 1 base and J lost 1; bases outside the gene matches: 4. Germline values: CDR1 SGHRS, CDR2 YFSETQ. The CDR3 sequence is 15 residues long. CDR3 region: CASSLLGGGQETQYF. The CDR3 DNA is TGCGCCAGCAGCTTGTTGGGGGGGGGCCAAGAGACCCAGTACTTC. Full variable domain (outside the CDR3, taken from reference TRBV5-1 and TRBJ2-5): KAGVTQTPRYLIKTRGQQVTLSCSPISGHRSVSWYQQTPGQGLQFLFEYFSETQRNKGNFPGRFSGRQFSNSRSEMNVSTLELGDSALYLCASSLLGGGQETQYFGPGTRLLVL.

The V and J genes are TRBV19 and TRBJ2-1, with 9 bases matching TRBD2. Germline lookup yields CDR1 LNHDA and CDR2 SQIVND (reference sequence). Germline trimming cut 5 bases from V and 4 bases from J; bases unmatched to any gene: 9. The CDR3 is 16 residues long. The CDR3 bases are TGTGCCAGTAGTCCCTGGGCTAGCGGGATATACAATGAGCAGTTCTTC. This codes for CASSPWASGIYNEQFF.

This clone was observed once. This chain connects TRBV2 to TRBJ1-3, with 9 bases lining up with TRBD1. This CDR3 contains 16 residues. The germline CDR1 and CDR2 sequences are SNHLY and FYNNEI. After removal of 6 bases from V and 1 base from J, the junction contained 7 bases not matched to a gene. The CDR3 loop reads CASREQGARSGNTIYF. The CDR3 nucleotides are TGTGCCAGCAGAGAACAGGGGGCAAGATCTGGAAACACCATATATTTT.

The chain uses TRBV6-4 and TRBJ2-7; 8 nucleotides align to TRBD2. V lost 2 bases and J lost 2; bases outside the gene matches: 20. Germline V gene data show CDR1 as MRHNA and CDR2 as SNTAGT. The CDR3 spans 20 residues. The CDR3 DNA follows: TGTGCCAGCAGTGACCGCCGGCGTGGAGCGGGAGACTCTGGAACCTACGAGCAGTACTTC. Encoded protein: CASSDRRRGAGDSGTYEQYF.

V gene TRBV7-2 combines with J gene TRBJ2-7; D uncertain. This CDR3 region has 12 residues. V gave up 5 bases and J gave up 0 bases, with 5 bases separating them. Germline V gene data show CDR1 as SGHTA and CDR2 as FQGNSA. The CDR3 protein is CTSSLSSYEQYF. The CDR3 DNA follows: TGTACCAGCAGCCTTAGCTCCTACGAGCAGTACTTC. Using reference TRBV7-2 and TRBJ2-7 for the parts outside the CDR3, the full variable domain is GAGVSQSPSNKVTEKGKDVELRCDPISGHTALYWYRQSLGQGLEFLIYFQGNSAPDKSGLPSDRFSAERTGGSVSTLTIQRTQQEDSAVYLCTSSLSSYEQYFGPGTRLTVT.

The CDR3 is CASSEQYRVYNEQFF. CDR3 sequence (DNA): TGTGCCAGCAGTGAACAGTACAGAGTTTACAATGAGCAGTTCTTC. V and J are TRBV2 and TRBJ2-1; D is uncertain. Germline values: CDR1 SNHLY, CDR2 FYNNEI. The ends were cut back, 2 bases at V and 4 bases at J, with 12 bases in the middle. CDR3 length: 15 amino acids.

This sequence joins TRBV7-2 and TRBJ2-5; D remains ambiguous. The length of the CDR3 is 14 residues. Germline V CDR1 and CDR2: SGHTA, FQGNSA. Trimming left V 0 bases short and J 2 bases short, with 7 bases between. As DNA, the CDR3 is TGTGCCAGCAGCTTAGCGGGCAAGCAAGAGACCCAGTACTTC. Its translation is CASSLAGKQETQYF. The whole variable domain, filled in from reference TRBV7-2 and TRBJ2-5, reads GAGVSQSPSNKVTEKGKDVELRCDPISGHTALYWYRQSLGQGLEFLIYFQGNSAPDKSGLPSDRFSAERTGGSVSTLTIQRTQQEDSAVYLCASSLAGKQETQYFGPGTRLLVL.

The gene calls are TRBV4-1 and TRBJ1-3; tentative D call: TRBD1 (6 bases). V shed 0 bases and J shed 8 bases, with 20 bases lying between them. The germline V gene encodes CDR1 MGHRA and CDR2 YSYEKL. The CDR3 contains 17 residues. The CDR3 region has the DNA TGCGCCAGCAGCCAAGATAGACAGGCCCGATCGCGCTACACCATATATTTT. The encoded protein is CASSQDRQARSRYTIYF.

The chain carries TRBV6-6 and TRBJ2-7; no definite D call. The CDR3 is 13 amino acids. Trimming removed 2 bases from V and 4 bases from J, with 9 bases in between. The germline V gene has CDR1 MNHNY and CDR2 SVGAGI (reference sequence). The CDR3 region has the DNA TGTGCCAGCAGTTACCGGGTCGGGTACGAGCAGTACTTC. Amino acid sequence: CASSYRVGYEQYF.

The rearrangement uses TRBV19 and TRBJ1-3, with 7 nucleotides matching TRBD1. CDR3 length: 14 residues. Germline V CDR1 and CDR2: LNHDA, SQIVND (reference sequence). The J segment lost 2 bases and the V segment lost 5 bases, leaving 3 bases of the junction unmatched. Here the CDR3 DNA reads TGTGCCAGTAGTTTAACAGGGGCTGGAAACACCATATATTTT. Its protein is CASSLTGAGNTIYF.

This chain links TRBV6-1 with TRBJ2-1, with TRBD1 identical over 7 bases. The V and J ends lost 6 bases and 8 bases, in that order; junction bases with no gene match: 13. Germline loops: CDR1 MNHNS, CDR2 SASEGT. This CDR3 comprises 15 residues. CDR3 residues: CASRPHGTARDEQFF. DNA of the CDR3: TGTGCCAGCAGGCCGCATGGGACAGCCAGGGATGAGCAGTTCTTC.

In the case of this clone: A junction boundary mismatches the germline segment, possibly from a read error. The chain employs TRBV28 and TRBJ1-2, with D perhaps matching TRBD1 (5 bases). There are 13 residues in the CDR3. Germline V lookup: CDR1 MDHEN, CDR2 SYDVKM. CDR3 sequence reads: CASSEIGDYSYTF. CDR3 nucleotide sequence: TGTGCCAGCAGTGAGATTGGGGACTATAGCTACACCTTC.

This clone occurred a few times. This chain uses TRBV6-1 with TRBJ1-1; TRBD1 agrees at 7 bases. V lost 4 bases to trimming and J lost 10 bases; unmatched junction nucleotides: 6. Germline V gene lookup returns CDR1 MNHNS and CDR2 SASEGT. The CDR3 spans 12 residues. The CDR3 nucleotides are TGTGCCAGCAGTGGCACAGGGGCACGAGCTTTCTTT. Translating it yields CASSGTGARAFF.

V is TRBV4-2 and J is TRBJ2-7; 7 bases match TRBD1. The J segment lost 2 bases and the V segment lost 0 bases, leaving 7 bases of the junction unmatched. The CDR3 is made up of 16 amino acids. The germline V gene encodes CDR1 LGHNA and CDR2 YNFKEQ. The CDR3 region has the DNA TGTGCCAGCAGCCAAGATCCGACAGGGATTCCCTACGAGCAGTACTTC. This translates into CASSQDPTGIPYEQYF.

The CDR3 is CASSPGEGSTNEKLFF. DNA for the CDR3: TGTGCCAGCAGCCCCGGGGAGGGTTCAACTAATGAAAAACTGTTTTTT. The chain links TRBV7-9 to TRBJ1-4, with D unclear. V lost 5 bases to trimming and J lost 0 bases, with 13 bases between them. Germline-derived CDR1 and CDR2 are SEHNR and FQNEAQ (reference sequence). This CDR3 has 16 residues. Combining the CDR3 with reference TRBV7-9 and TRBJ1-4 gives the whole variable domain DTGVSQNPRHKITKRGQNVTFRCDPISEHNRLYWYRQTLGQGPEFLTYFQNEAQLEKSRLLSDRFSAERPKGSFSTLEIQRTEQGDSAMYLCASSPGEGSTNEKLFFGSGTQLSVL.

The gene calls are TRBV7-2 and TRBJ2-1; 12 bases align to TRBD2. The V gene's germline CDR1 is SGHTA and CDR2 FQGNSA. This CDR3 comprises 17 residues. Trimming at V came to 4 bases and at J to 3 bases, leaving 7 bases not matched to a gene. This chain's CDR3 is CASSSGLAGSLYNEQFF. The CDR3 nucleotides read TGTGCCAGCAGCTCAGGACTAGCGGGATCCCTCTACAATGAGCAGTTCTTC. Full variable domain (rest looked up from reference TRBV7-2 and TRBJ2-1): GAGVSQSPSNKVTEKGKDVELRCDPISGHTALYWYRQSLGQGLEFLIYFQGNSAPDKSGLPSDRFSAERTGGSVSTLTIQRTQQEDSAVYLCASSSGLAGSLYNEQFFGPGTRLTVL.

The rearrangement links TRBV18 to TRBJ1-1, with no clear D. CDR3 size: 14 residues. Germline V gene sequence: CDR1 KGHSH, CDR2 LQKENI. Trimming stripped 6 bases from V and 0 bases from J, with 11 bases between. The CDR3 bases are TGTGCCAGCTCGCCCGAGGCGGTGAACACTGAAGCTTTCTTT. Protein product: CASSPEAVNTEAFF.

The chain links TRBV29-1 to TRBJ1-2; no firm D call. In germline, CDR1 is SQVTM, CDR2 ANQGSEA. The germline V and J ends were trimmed by 3 bases and 0 bases, with 8 bases remaining between them. The CDR3 is 13 amino acids. CDR3 DNA sequence: TGCAGCGTTGACAGTATAACTAACTATGGCTACACCTTC. Amino acids: CSVDSITNYGYTF.